This paragraph covers one T cell receptor (beta chain) sequence. The data stem from a study of blood T cells in healthy people across ages. The authors ran a second PCR of about 6 to 11 cycles using a sample-barcoded 5' primer and a J-beta primer mix. Every individual sample yielded 2.5 million or more paired-end reads (each containing CDR3). MiXCR was run by TCRdb on the 5' RACE reads, yielding one entry per CDR3 protein. The table lists around 1.5 million distinct CDR3 sequences, roughly a third of them singletons. No fewer than 6 million PBMCs went into each sample. The specimen sequenced was blood. The TCR sequence derives from a woman aged 25 to 39 in good health.

In nucleotides, the CDR3 is TGTGCCACCAGCAGAGCGGAGAAAGAAGGGGCTTTCTTT. It specifies CATSRAEKEGAFF. The rearrangement uses TRBV15 and TRBJ1-1; D is unresolved. The CDR3 totals 13 residues. The germline V gene has CDR1 LNHNV and CDR2 YYDKDF (reference sequence). V was cut by 1 base and J by 11 bases, with 14 bases left in between.